This TCR beta chain was captured by sequencing in a study of blood T cells in healthy people across ages. Study observations and caveats: Among long-lived donors, naive CD4+ cells were more numerous and diversity higher than in aged donors. Conclusively comparing naive with antigen-experienced cells was impossible with unsorted PBMCs.

Per-sample yields of isolated PBMCs were at least 6 million. For the second PCR, which ran for 7 to 11 cycles, a sample-barcoded 5' primer and a J-beta primer mix were used. Each cDNA molecule was tagged by a template-switch adaptor with 12 random nucleotides. TCRdb re-called the 5' RACE reads with MiXCR, one entry per CDR3 protein. The sample lists fewer than 800,000 distinct CDR3 sequences; roughly 49% were seen once. Trimming left V 2 bases short and J 1 base short, with 9 bases between. This CDR3 has 16 amino acids. Germline lookup yields CDR1 LGHNA and CDR2 YSLEER. This clonotype has only a few counts. The antigen remains unidentified.

The receptor comes from a woman aged 55-69 years in good health. Material for sequencing was blood. This chain links TRBV4-3 with TRBJ2-6; D is unresolved. CDR3 DNA: TGCGCCAGCAGCCAACGGGTCGGGTCTGGGGCCAACGTCCTGACTTTC. It encodes CASSQRVGSGANVLTF.